What follows are 17 T cell receptor beta chains derived from one specimen sequenced in a study of beta chain features in type 1 diabetes. The authors reverse transcribed all of the isolated RNA, so sequencing captured expressed TCRB transcripts. Libraries were prepared by immunoSEQ multiplex PCR; TCRdb keeps only in-frame clonotypes and omits some of them. The table includes approximately 340,000 clones, more than 12% detected once. Sequencing was done on a sample of naive CD4+ T cells from blood. The receptors derive from a woman aged 18-29 years in good health.

This clone was observed a few times. This chain uses TRBV7-3 with TRBJ1-1, with D unresolved. The CDR3 length is 15 residues. CDR1 is SGHTA and CDR2 is FQGTGA in the germline V gene. Trimming took off 2 bases at V and 5 bases at J, with 15 bases between the two ends. CDR3 DNA: TGTGCCAGCAGCTTAGGAGAGGGTGGACTTACTGAAGCTTTCTTT. Protein: CASSLGEGGLTEAFF.

This clone was detected a few times. V usage is TRBV7-2 and J usage is TRBJ2-1, with D maybe TRBD1 (5 bases). This CDR3 has 13 residues. The V gene lost 10 bases and the J gene lost 0 bases, with 10 bases spanning the gap. Germline loops: CDR1 SGHTA, CDR2 FQGNSA. Written as DNA, the CDR3 is TGTGCCACCCAGGGTAACTCCTACAATGAGCAGTTCTTC. Protein: CATQGNSYNEQFF.

The rearrangement links TRBV30 to TRBJ2-3, with D possibly matching TRBD2 (6 bases). The length of the CDR3 is 15 residues. The germline V gene has CDR1 GTSNPN and CDR2 SVGIG (reference sequence). V gave up 2 bases and J gave up 2 bases, with 14 bases separating them. CDR3 residues: CAWSSFRGTTDTQYF. CDR3 bases: TGTGCCTGGAGTTCCTTTCGGGGGACCACAGATACGCAGTATTTT.

DNA for the CDR3: TGTGCCAGCAGCTTGGGCGGCAGTCTAGCTAACTATGGCTACACCTTC. Amino acid sequence: CASSLGGSLANYGYTF. The chain combines TRBV5-6 with TRBJ1-2; no definite D call. Trimming took 0 bases from V and 0 from J, leaving 12 bases between them. The CDR3 loop spans 16 amino acids. The germline V gene encodes CDR1 SGHDT and CDR2 YYEEEE.

This clone was seen a handful of times. The rearrangement joins TRBV5-1 to TRBJ2-2, with D unresolved. Trimming cost V 0 bases and J 3 bases, with 6 bases left between them. CDR1 is SGHRS and CDR2 is YFSETQ in the germline V gene. The CDR3 runs 14 residues. The CDR3 reads CASSLAGYTGELFF. CDR3 nucleotide sequence: TGCGCCAGCAGCTTGGCTGGCTACACCGGGGAGCTGTTTTTT. Full variable domain (remainder filled in from reference TRBV5-1 and TRBJ2-2): KAGVTQTPRYLIKTRGQQVTLSCSPISGHRSVSWYQQTPGQGLQFLFEYFSETQRNKGNFPGRFSGRQFSNSRSEMNVSTLELGDSALYLCASSLAGYTGELFFGEGSRLTVL.

This clone was recorded a few times. The chain carries TRBV7-9 and TRBJ2-3; no reliable D call. The V end lost 3 bases, the J end lost 8 bases, and 12 bases lay between the germline ends. Germline CDR1 and CDR2: SEHNR and FQNEAQ (reference sequence). This CDR3 is built from 13 residues. CDR3 loop: CASSFREWATQYF. The CDR3 DNA sequence: TGTGCCAGCAGCTTCAGAGAGTGGGCTACGCAGTATTTT.

This chain links TRBV5-1 with TRBJ2-2, with 7 bases lining up with TRBD1. Trimming cost V 2 bases and J 9 bases; bases outside gene matches: 10. Germline V gene data show CDR1 as SGHRS and CDR2 as YFSETQ. The CDR3 has 15 residues. This CDR3 reads CASSLDREGARELFF. The CDR3, as DNA: TGCGCCAGCAGCTTAGACAGGGAAGGGGCCAGGGAGCTGTTTTTT.

This clone was observed a handful of times. The genes are TRBV10-3 and TRBJ2-1; TRBD2 aligns across 8 bases. The CDR3 covers 14 residues. CDR1 is ENHRY and CDR2 is SYGVKD in the germline V gene. J lost 5 bases, V lost 10 bases, and 10 bases had no gene match. The CDR3 region has the DNA TGTGCCAGCGGGCCGGGACTAGGTAACAATGAGCAGTTCTTC. Translation gives CASGPGLGNNEQFF.

J is TRBJ1-4 and V is TRBV9; the match to TRBD1 covers 7 bases. Losses at the gene ends were 4 bases for V and 8 bases for J; bases not matched to a gene: 11. The CDR3 is 15 amino acids. The germline CDR1 and CDR2 sequences are SGDLS and YYNGEE. CDR3 DNA: TGTGCCAGCAGCACAGGACAGGTTAGAACCGAAAAACTGTTTTTT. As protein: CASSTGQVRTEKLFF.

The rearrangement joins TRBV30 to TRBJ2-1; D gene ambiguous. This CDR3 comprises 14 residues. Looked up from germline, CDR1 is GTSNPN and CDR2 is SVGIG (reference sequence). V gave up 2 bases and J gave up 0 bases, with 8 bases separating them. Written as DNA, the CDR3 is TGTGCCTGGAGTAGTGGCCCCTCCTACAATGAGCAGTTCTTC. This encodes CAWSSGPSYNEQFF.

This clone has a handful of counts. The J gene is TRBJ1-2, the V gene TRBV7-9; D perhaps matches TRBD1 (6 bases). V was cut by 2 bases and J by 8 bases, with 18 bases left in between. In germline, CDR1 is SEHNR, CDR2 FQNEAQ (reference sequence). The CDR3 is made up of 15 amino acids. This CDR3 reads CASSLPQQGQGGYTF. The CDR3 DNA sequence: TGTGCCAGCAGCTTACCGCAGCAGGGGCAAGGCGGCTACACCTTC. The whole variable domain, filled in from reference TRBV7-9 and TRBJ1-2, reads DTGVSQNPRHKITKRGQNVTFRCDPISEHNRLYWYRQTLGQGPEFLTYFQNEAQLEKSRLLSDRFSAERPKGSFSTLEIQRTEQGDSAMYLCASSLPQQGQGGYTFGSGTRLTVV.

This clone was recorded only once. J is TRBJ1-2 and V is TRBV28; D gene unclear. The CDR3 runs 14 residues. V shed 4 bases and J shed 4 bases, with 13 bases lying between them. Looked up from germline, CDR1 is MDHEN and CDR2 is SYDVKM. CDR3 sequence reads: CASSSLGNTYGYTF. The CDR3 coding sequence is TGTGCCAGCAGTTCCCTGGGCAACACCTATGGCTACACCTTC.

The rearrangement links TRBV15 to TRBJ2-7; D may be TRBD2 (6 bases). The V gene's germline CDR1 is LNHNV and CDR2 YYDKDF (reference sequence). The CDR3 totals 17 residues. Trimming removed 5 bases from V and 0 bases from J, with 20 bases in between. CDR3 sequence: CATSPQGGAESSYEQYF. In DNA, the CDR3 is TGTGCCACCAGCCCCCAGGGAGGAGCGGAGAGCTCCTACGAGCAGTACTTC.

The rearrangement uses TRBV29-1 and TRBJ2-7; TRBD2 agrees at 9 bases. The CDR3 extends over 18 amino acids. Germline assignment: CDR1 SQVTM and CDR2 ANQGSEA. The CDR3 loop is CIPSTGELLAGYAYEQYF. CDR3 DNA sequence: TGCATCCCCTCAACGGGGGAACTTCTAGCGGGATATGCCTACGAGCAGTACTTC.

This clone was detected only a few times. V and J are TRBV19 and TRBJ2-4, with D perhaps TRBD1 (6 bases). Germline assignment: CDR1 LNHDA and CDR2 SQIVND (reference sequence). V was pared by 4 bases and J by 6 bases, with 13 bases between. The CDR3 loop spans 14 amino acids. For the CDR3, the DNA is TGTGCCAGTAGTACCACGGACAGTCCAAACATTCAGTACTTC. Its translation is CASSTTDSPNIQYF.

This clone was counted between two and nine times. The chain uses TRBV7-3 and TRBJ2-1; 7 bases fit TRBD1. J lost 0 bases, V lost 8 bases, and 7 bases had no gene match. This CDR3 spans 15 amino acids. Per germline, CDR1 SGHTA and CDR2 FQGTGA. The CDR3 loop reads CASGYTGVSYNEQFF. In nucleotides, the CDR3 is TGTGCCAGCGGCTACACAGGGGTCTCCTACAATGAGCAGTTCTTC.

The chain is built from TRBV6-6 and TRBJ1-2, with 7 bases lining up with TRBD1. The CDR3 extends over 14 amino acids. The germline gives CDR1 MNHNY, CDR2 SVGAGI (reference sequence). The V and J ends lost 5 bases and 4 bases, in that order; junction bases with no gene match: 7. The CDR3 DNA follows: TGTGCCAGCAGTCGACAGGGCGATGTCTATGGCTACACCTTC. It codes for CASSRQGDVYGYTF.